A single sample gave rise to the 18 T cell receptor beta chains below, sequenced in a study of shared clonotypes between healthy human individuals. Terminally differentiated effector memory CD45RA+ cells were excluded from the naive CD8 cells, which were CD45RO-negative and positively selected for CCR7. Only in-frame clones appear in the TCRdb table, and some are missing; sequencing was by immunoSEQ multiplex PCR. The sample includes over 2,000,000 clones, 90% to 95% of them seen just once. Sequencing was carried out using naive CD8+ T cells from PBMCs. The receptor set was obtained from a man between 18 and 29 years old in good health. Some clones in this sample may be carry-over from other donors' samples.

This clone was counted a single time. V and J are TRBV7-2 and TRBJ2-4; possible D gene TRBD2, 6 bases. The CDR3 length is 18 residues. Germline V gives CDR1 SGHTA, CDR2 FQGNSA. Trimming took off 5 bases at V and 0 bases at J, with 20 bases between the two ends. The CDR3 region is CASSPQWDSKLAKNIQYF. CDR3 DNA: TGTGCCAGCAGCCCACAGTGGGACTCAAAACTAGCCAAAAACATTCAGTACTTC.

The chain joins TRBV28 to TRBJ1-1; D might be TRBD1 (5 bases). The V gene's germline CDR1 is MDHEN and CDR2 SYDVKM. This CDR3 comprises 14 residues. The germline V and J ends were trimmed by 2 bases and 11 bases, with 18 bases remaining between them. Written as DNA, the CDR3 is TGTGCCAGCAGTTTAGGGGAGGGGCGGGCGTTGGCTTTCTTT. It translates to CASSLGEGRALAFF.

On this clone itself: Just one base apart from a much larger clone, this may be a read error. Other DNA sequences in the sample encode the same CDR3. CDR3 DNA sequence: TGTGCCAGCAGTTTGGGCACAGAAGCTTTCTTT. It encodes CASSLGTEAFF. The chain employs TRBV28 and TRBJ1-1; D is ambiguous. Trimming removed 3 bases at V and 8 bases at J, with 7 bases between. This CDR3 comprises 11 residues. Germline V gene lookup returns CDR1 MDHEN and CDR2 SYDVKM.

The DNA for the CDR3 is TGTGCCAGCAGACTGTGGGGACAGCCCTACGAGCAGTACTTC. Amino acid sequence: CASRLWGQPYEQYF. The rearrangement joins TRBV27 to TRBJ2-7, with 7 positions matching TRBD1. CDR1 is MNHEY, CDR2 SMNVEV, per germline (reference sequence). The V and J ends lost 6 bases and 2 bases, in that order; junction bases with no gene match: 7. The CDR3 sequence is 14 residues long.

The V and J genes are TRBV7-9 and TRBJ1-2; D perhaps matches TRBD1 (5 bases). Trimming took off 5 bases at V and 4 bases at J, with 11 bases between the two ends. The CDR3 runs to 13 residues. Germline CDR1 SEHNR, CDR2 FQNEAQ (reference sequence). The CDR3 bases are TGTGCCAGCAGCGCGGGGGTTTTCTATGGCTACACCTTC. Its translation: CASSAGVFYGYTF.

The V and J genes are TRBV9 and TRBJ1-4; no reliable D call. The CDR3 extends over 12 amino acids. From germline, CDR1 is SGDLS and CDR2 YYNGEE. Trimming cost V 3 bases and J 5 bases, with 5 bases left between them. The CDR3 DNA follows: TGTGCCAGCAGCGCCGCAAATGAAAAACTGTTTTTT. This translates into CASSAANEKLFF.

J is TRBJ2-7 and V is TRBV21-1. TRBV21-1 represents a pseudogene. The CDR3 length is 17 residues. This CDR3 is CASSKVRGPSLSYEQYF. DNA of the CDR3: TGTGCCAGCAGCAAAGTTCGGGGGCCATCCCTCTCCTACGAGCAGTACTTC.

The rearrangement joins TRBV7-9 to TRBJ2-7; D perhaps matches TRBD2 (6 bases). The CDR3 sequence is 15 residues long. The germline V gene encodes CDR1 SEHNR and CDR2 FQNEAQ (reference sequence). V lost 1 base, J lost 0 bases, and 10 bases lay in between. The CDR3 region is CASSLVLGGSYEQYF. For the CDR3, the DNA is TGTGCCAGCAGCTTAGTTTTGGGGGGCTCCTACGAGCAGTACTTC.

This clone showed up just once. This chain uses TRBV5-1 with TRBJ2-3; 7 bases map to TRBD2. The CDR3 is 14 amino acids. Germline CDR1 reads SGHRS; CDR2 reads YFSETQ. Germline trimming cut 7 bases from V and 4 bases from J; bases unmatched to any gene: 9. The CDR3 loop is CASAGEGRPDTQYF. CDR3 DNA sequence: TGCGCCAGCGCTGGGGAGGGTCGACCAGATACGCAGTATTTT. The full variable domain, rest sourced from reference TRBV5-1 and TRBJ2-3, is KAGVTQTPRYLIKTRGQQVTLSCSPISGHRSVSWYQQTPGQGLQFLFEYFSETQRNKGNFPGRFSGRQFSNSRSEMNVSTLELGDSALYLCASAGEGRPDTQYFGPGTRLTVL.

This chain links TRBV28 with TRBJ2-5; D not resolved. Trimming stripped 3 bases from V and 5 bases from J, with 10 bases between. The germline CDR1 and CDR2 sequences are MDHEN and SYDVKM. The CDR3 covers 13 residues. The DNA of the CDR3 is TGTGCCAGCAGTTTTGCTTGGTCGGAGACCCAGTACTTC. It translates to CASSFAWSETQYF.

The CDR3 DNA reads as TGTGCCAGCAGTTACTTCGTAGAGGGGTACGGAAACACCATATATTTT. It is translated as CASSYFVEGYGNTIYF. The chain has TRBV6-5 and TRBJ1-3; TRBD1 is a possible D gene (5 bases). This CDR3 comprises 16 residues. Germline V CDR1 and CDR2: MNHEY, SVGAGI. Trimming stripped 1 base from V and 4 bases from J, with 14 bases between.

For the CDR3, the DNA is TGTGCCAGCAGTTTAACGTTGTTTGGCGGGAGCAGCAATGAGCAGTTCTTC. This translates into CASSLTLFGGSSNEQFF. V is TRBV27 and J is TRBJ2-1, with 7 bases aligning to TRBD2. Trimming removed 2 bases from V and 6 bases from J; junction bases left unmatched: 13. The CDR3 contains 17 residues. Germline CDR1 MNHEY, CDR2 SMNVEV (reference sequence).

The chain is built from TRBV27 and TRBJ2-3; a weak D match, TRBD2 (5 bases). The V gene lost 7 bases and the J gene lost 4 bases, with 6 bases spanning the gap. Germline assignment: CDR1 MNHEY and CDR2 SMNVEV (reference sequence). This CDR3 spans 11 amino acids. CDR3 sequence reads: CASKEADTQYF. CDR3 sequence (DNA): TGTGCCAGCAAGGAGGCAGATACGCAGTATTTT.

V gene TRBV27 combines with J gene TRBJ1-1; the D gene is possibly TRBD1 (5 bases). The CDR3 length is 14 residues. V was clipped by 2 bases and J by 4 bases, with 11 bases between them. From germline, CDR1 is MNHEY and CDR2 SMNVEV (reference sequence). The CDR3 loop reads CASSLRSGPTEAFF. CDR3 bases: TGTGCCAGCAGTTTAAGATCGGGGCCCACTGAAGCTTTCTTT.

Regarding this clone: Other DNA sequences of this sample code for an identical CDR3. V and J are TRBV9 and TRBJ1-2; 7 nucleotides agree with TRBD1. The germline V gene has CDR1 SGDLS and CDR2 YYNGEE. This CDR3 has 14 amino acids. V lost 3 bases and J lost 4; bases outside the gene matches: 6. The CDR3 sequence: CASSARQGSYGYTF. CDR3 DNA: TGTGCCAGCAGCGCGCGACAGGGTTCCTATGGCTACACCTTC.

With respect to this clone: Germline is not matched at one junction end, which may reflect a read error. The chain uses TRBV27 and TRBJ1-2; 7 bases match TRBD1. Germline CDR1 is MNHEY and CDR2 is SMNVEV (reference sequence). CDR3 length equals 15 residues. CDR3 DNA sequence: TGTGCCAGCAGCTTATATACAGGGGATAACTATGGCTACACCTTC. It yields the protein CASSLYTGDNYGYTF.

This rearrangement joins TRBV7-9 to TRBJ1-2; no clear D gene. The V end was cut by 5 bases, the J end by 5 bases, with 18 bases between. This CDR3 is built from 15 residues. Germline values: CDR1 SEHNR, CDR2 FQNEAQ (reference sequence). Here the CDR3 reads CASSDTSGKLYGYTF. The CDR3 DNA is TGTGCCAGCAGCGATACCTCCGGGAAACTATATGGCTACACCTTC.

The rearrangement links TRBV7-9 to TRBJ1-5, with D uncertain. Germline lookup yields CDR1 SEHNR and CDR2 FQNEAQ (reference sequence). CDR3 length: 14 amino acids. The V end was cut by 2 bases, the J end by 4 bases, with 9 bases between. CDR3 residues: CASSLNGINQPQHF. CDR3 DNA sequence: TGTGCCAGCAGCTTAAATGGGATTAATCAGCCCCAGCATTTT.